This T cell receptor beta chain was sequenced during a study of cytomegalovirus exposure and HLA in healthy donors listed by TCRdb under 2017. Some background on the complete study: According to an earlier analysis of a few hundred of the donors, about 170 million T cells yielded 117 million unique TCR beta sequences and approximately 300 Gb of sequence data. About 300 gigabases of sequencing data and 78 million or so unique TCR sequences were included in an early release covering roughly 700 HLA-typed donors. The genetic ancestry cluster associated with self-reported Caucasian donors included about 84% of the 398 genotyped donors. The study aimed to test whether signatures of past pathogen exposure could be identified by cataloging public T cell receptors. The study used immunosequencing to profile the T cell repertoires of some 600 subjects and linked those repertoires to cytomegalovirus serostatus. In addition to the first cohort of 666 subjects, a separate validation cohort of approximately 130 different subjects was used. High-throughput TCR immunosequencing, statistical association of individual TCRs with disease status, and machine learning were combined to predict cytomegalovirus infection status. A later analysis re-examined previously published TCR beta repertoires from more than 550 donors and added high-resolution HLA genotyping to investigate patterns of TCR occurrence. Rather than using new phenotypic data, the later analysis identified candidate immune exposures from TCR beta sequences and from how often those sequences occurred across donors. In an earlier analysis of 587 of the donors, high-throughput TCR beta sequencing was used to judge whether each TCR beta V gene segment behaved as functional or pseudogenic. Alongside the repertoire data, information on donor age, sex, ethnicity and CMV serostatus was compiled. A later genetic analysis used genome-wide SNP genotypes for about three fifths of the 666 donors, treating that subset as a discovery cohort. All discovery cohort repertoires had been generated on a single sequencing platform. HLA typing covered class I and class II loci at four-digit resolution. The number of typed donors differed by locus: roughly 629-630 for A, B, C, DRB1 and DQB1; approximately 530 for DQA1; some 590 for DPA1; and some 470 for DPB1. Because of strong linkage in the cohort, roughly five DR-DQ haplotypes were treated as single units for association and clustering. Among some 400 genotyped donors of the cohort, an average of about 240,000 unique TCR beta nucleotide sequences were sequenced per donor, roughly 20% of them non-productive.

With regard to this clone: Its binding antigen is unknown. No much larger clone is present one base from it, and per-base qualities are unavailable.

Results the study describes overall, beyond this receptor: In vitro tests confirmed that three of the cytomegalovirus-associated TCR beta chains recognize cytomegalovirus antigens. In an earlier analysis of about 540 of the donors, most TCR beta V segments were observed in productive rearrangements about 87% or about 30% of the time, broadly matching IMGT annotations. This cohort had only TCR beta chains sequenced, and the lack of alpha or paired-chain data limited which features could be detected. In a later analysis, the rate of TCR association differed among HLA loci, with DRB1 alleles having the most associated TCRs and HLA-C alleles having the fewest. Most CMV-associated TCR beta chains appeared to be HLA-restricted in a later analysis, and the HLA associations seemed to be driven largely by CMV exposure. In a later analysis, 16,951 TCR beta sequences were associated with specific HLA alleles at a false discovery rate of 0.05. The earlier analysis of 587 of the donors excluded 15 to 20 rarely observed V segments, including chromosome 9 orphons, because counts were too low. The classifier was reported to diagnose cytomegalovirus status with high specificity and sensitivity in both the original cohort and the validation cohort. A further reported finding was that TCR beta sequences accurately predicted the HLA-A and HLA-B alleles for most subjects in the first cohort. Linkage disequilibrium might explain the correlated functional status among segregating V segments, but an unknown experimental factor could not be excluded. For the cohort, immune exposure information was limited to CMV serostatus. Strong co-occurrence of HLA alleles, especially DR and DQ, made assigning TCR associations to individual alleles difficult. The study gave a list of 150 to 200 TCR beta chains associated with cytomegalovirus. An association between a missense DCLRE1C variant and V-gene and J-gene trimming of TCR beta chains was found in a later genetic analysis and replicated in an independent cohort. Because HLA typing was missing for some donors at each locus, association tests included only the typed subset. A later analysis reported that several top co-occurrence clusters appeared linked to parvovirus B19, influenza, CMV and Epstein-Barr virus. The sequencing pipeline was judged likely to have produced a cluster of highly shared sequence variants as a technical artifact. Roughly uniform sequencing depth across donors was assumed in presence/absence analyses, although this assumption may not hold. While some public TCRs were present in many individuals, most TCR sequences turned up only very rarely across donors. Some IMGT-functional V segments, including TRBV6-2 and TRBV6-3, could not be distinguished by the 87-base-pair reads and were therefore excluded. In a later analysis, HLA-associated TCR beta chains showed more clonal expansion and lower generation probabilities than non-associated chains that were equally common. It was suggested by the authors that the approach could potentially be generalized to other disease states and immunological phenotypes. According to a later genetic analysis, donors in an Asian-associated ancestry cluster had fewer N-insertions in productive TCRs than the roughly 660-donor mean.

The germline V gene encodes CDR1 SGHAT and CDR2 FQNNGV. V loses 5 bases of germline sequence and J loses 2 bases, and the interval between the two ends is 10 bases. The CDR3 numbers 14 residues from cysteine through phenylalanine. Solely the CDR3 DNA is kept, with 42 bases framed from the first base. Library preparation employed the immunoSEQ multiplex PCR assay. For the multiplex PCR, a mixture combining 60 forward primers for TCR Vbeta segments and 13 reverse primers for TCR Jbeta segments was used. The CDR3 region of rearranged TCR beta genes was amplified from genomic DNA by a multiplex PCR assay. On the Illumina HiSeq System, the amplified TCR beta libraries were sequenced as 87-base-pair reads. Concerning the study's data processing: A later analysis counted about 80 million unique TCR beta chains across the 500 to 850 repertoires, and roughly 11 million of these chains were shared by at least two donors. A nearest-neighbor algorithm error-corrected the raw reads and collapsed the reads into unique sequences, merging closely related sequences to remove PCR and sequencing errors. V, D and J gene segments were assigned by aligning CDR3 sequences to IMGT reference sequences. For a sequence to be retained, a match of at least six nucleotides was required to both a V gene segment and a J gene segment. A rearrangement was called productive if the CDR3 had no stop codons and remained in frame with V and J, and every other rearrangement was called non-productive. Following IMGT convention, CDR3 was defined as the stretch from the second conserved V-encoded cysteine up to the conserved J-encoded phenylalanine. In an earlier analysis of more than 550 of the donors, sequences lacking an unambiguous match to a single V gene segment were excluded. An earlier analysis of several hundred of the donors called V segments functional above 56.7% productive rearrangements and segregating when the between-donor standard deviation exceeded 5%. A statistical classification framework was built to diagnose cytomegalovirus status from the catalog of TCR beta chain sequences. In a later analysis, TCR nucleotide sequences were compared against IMGT/GENE-DB human TR gene sequences so that V and J genes could be assigned. In a later analysis, CDR3 sequences and most-parsimonious VDJ recombination scenarios were assigned using the TCRdist pipeline. In a later analysis, each TCR beta chain was defined by its CDR3 amino acid sequence together with its V-gene family, and reads lacking a unique V-gene family were excluded. To address suspected cross-contamination and a sequencing artifact, a later analysis removed around 590 highly shared, low-generation-probability nucleotide sequences. In a later analysis, a clonal expansion index for each public chain was calculated from normalized within-repertoire ranks of inferred template counts. Generation probabilities in a later analysis came from a VDJ recombination model fitted to out-of-frame rearrangements, and those results were checked against IGoR. A later analysis scored TCR-TCR, TCR-HLA and TCR-CMV co-occurrence with hypergeometric tests, applying a repertoire-size bias correction to TCR pairs. A later analysis estimated false discovery rates by permuting HLA or CMV assignments 20 times. In a later analysis, co-occurring TCRs were grouped using DBSCAN, with TCRdist sequence similarity added in when clustering inside HLA-allele-positive subsets. Repertoires with fewer than 30,000 or more than 120,000 public chains were left out of co-occurrence clustering, as were roughly five repertoires with anomalous nucleotide sharing. Sourced from immuneACCESS, this table was stored by TCRdb with only in-frame sequences that have V and J called. A share of the clones is absent; for the studies checked, an unresolved V gene accounts for under half, and the remainder has no known explanation. That table supplies the V and J calls and clone size; D and trimming were determined from the DNA. The sample table holds around 150,000 clones, of which approximately 73% were seen once. The top ten clonotypes cover around 9.3% of the sample.

In total, roughly 710 healthy bone marrow donors made up the cohort. At the time of sampling, all cohort members were nominally healthy, though unrecorded immune exposures were likely present. The donor tested CMV seropositive, placing the donor among the roughly 300 seropositive members of the cohort. A peripheral blood sample was collected from each donor, and TCR beta sequencing was performed on peripheral blood mononuclear cells. Genomic DNA was extracted from the blood cell samples with the Qiagen DNeasy Blood Extraction Kit. The sequenced sample consisted of PBMCs. The chain links TRBV11-2 with TRBJ2-1; TRBD2 is perhaps the D gene, given 5 matching bases. The receptor's source is a man aged 30 to 45 in good health and CMV-seropositive. The bases read TGTGCCAGCAGCGGACTTGGAGCCTACAATGAGCAGTTCTTC. Its coded protein is CASSGLGAYNEQFF.